This TCR beta chain was documented in a study of T cells in Graves' hyperthyroidism and ophthalmopathy (dated by TCRdb to about 2019). Background for the entire study: Peripheral blood samples were taken at initial diagnosis, before any treatment was given. To identify TCR V-J signatures that set the groups apart, the researchers used a discovery cohort of more than 95 patients, made up of 43 with Graves' ophthalmopathy and about 59 with stable Graves' hyperthyroidism. The study also compared thyroid tissue and blood T-cell repertoires from about six Graves' hyperthyroidism patients. The paper describes TCR Vbeta CDR3 sequencing of about 140 peripheral blood samples, made up of about 40 ophthalmopathy patients, roughly 75 hyperthyroidism patients and 17 progressor patients. Once sampling was done, hyperthyroidism patients were given methimazole at a starting dose of 30 mg daily, whereas ophthalmopathy patients were given high-dose intravenous methylprednisolone. The approximately 90 discovery patients were randomly split 7:3 into training and test sets. Prospective prediction of ophthalmopathy was tested in an independent validation cohort consisting of 18 to 20 hyperthyroidism patients and more than 15 patients who later progressed to ophthalmopathy. Results the study describes overall, beyond this receptor: Sample size was not statistically predetermined, and investigators were not blinded to group allocation. Most expanded thyroid clonotypes (frequency above 0.001) were also found in blood, which suggests that blood repertoires may mirror thyroid immune responses. A model built on a 13 V-J signature distinguished ophthalmopathy from stable hyperthyroidism, reaching around 90% sensitivity and about 81% specificity in cross-validation and 80%/75% in testing. In validation, the model predicted progression to ophthalmopathy a median of roughly 6.1 months before onset, with about 70% sensitivity and roughly 79% specificity.

The V end loses 2 bases and the J end loses 2 bases, and a stretch of 15 bases separates them. From the germline V gene (reference sequence), CDR1 is LNHNV and CDR2 is YYDKDF. Including the terminal cysteine and phenylalanine, the CDR3 comprises 17 residues. Left in the record is the CDR3 DNA by itself, 51 bases read in frame from the first base. The TCR beta CDR3 regions were amplified from RNA transcripts. For the first round of RT-PCR on the TCR CDR3, the HTBI primer set was used together with the Qiagen OneStep RT-PCR kit. The libraries were constructed in a second round of multiplex PCR and then size-selected and purified. Libraries were sequenced paired-end with 100 bp reads on an Illumina HiSeq2000. In the authors' own workflow: SOAPnuke was used to process the raw data, removing reads that contained adapters or uncalled bases, had a mean Phred below 15, or lacked an exact match to the constant primer or identifier. High-quality paired reads were merged using COPE v1.2.5, and each unique nucleotide sequence was defined as a clonotype. MiTCR v1.1 was used to align clonotypes to the IMGT TRBV, TRBD and TRBJ reference segments. Only V-J combinations with frequency above 0.0001, covering 99% to 99.2% of repertoires, were analysed. A TCS score was defined as the ratio between F50 (clonal expansion) and ExV (chaos), using BLOSUM62-based TCRdist between CDR3 peptides within each V-J. Welch's t-statistics and random forest reduced some 510 V-J features to 13, which were used in a naive Bayes classifier (R e1071). TCRdb cleaned the public reads at Q25 with fastp, built clones with MiXCR and kept in-frame beta chains. Under each unique CDR3 protein, matching rows form one entry showing the most common genes and DNA. The V and J calls come from TCRdb's annotation, not from the publication. The sample profile shows 350,000 to 400,000 distinct CDR3 sequences; about 15% of them were found once. The top ten hold 30% to 35% of the sample.

Concerning this clonotype: There is no known antigen for this receptor. Nothing much larger sits one base from this clone, and base qualities are not available.

Stable Graves' hyperthyroidism was defined as no progression to ophthalmopathy during 18 months of follow-up. Hyperthyroidism patients were newly diagnosed, had a disease duration of under 2 months, and were aged 18 to 65 years. The study excluded patients with uncontrolled infections, other autoimmune diseases, pregnancy or lactation. Diagnoses were based on clinical symptoms, serum thyroxine and TRAb, thyroid ultrasound and orbital computed tomography. PBMCs were separated from roughly 10 ml of fresh peripheral blood using Ficoll-Paque density gradient centrifugation. Total RNA was extracted using Trizol reagent, and RNA quality was assessed on an Agilent 2100 Bioanalyzer.

The TCR was taken from a woman aged 25 to 45 with Graves' hyperthyroidism. The specimen sequenced was blood. The chain employs TRBV15 and TRBJ1-4; perhaps TRBD1 is the D gene, with 5 bases matching. The DNA sequence reads TGTGCCACCAGCAGAAGGCGGGGGAGTGGGACTAATGAAAAACTGTTTTTT. Translated, it reads CATSRRRGSGTNEKLFF.